This T cell receptor (beta chain) was identified in a study of OX40 agonist ivuxolimab in advanced cancers. About the research overall: Mean age approximately 66 years, range roughly 20 to 85; around 80% male. Having had anti-PD-1, anti-PD-L1 or anti-CTLA-4 therapy before was allowed, and roughly 38% had some.

TCRdb keeps only in-frame clones here, not all; method: immunoSEQ multiplex PCR. The table lists 50,000 to 70,000 clones, approximately 93% of them singletons. It was autoimmune disease history or systemic immunosuppression that excluded patients. The CDR3 sequence is 14 residues long. J gave up 6 bases and V 5 bases, and 6 bases lay outside the gene matches. Germline assignment: CDR1 SEHNR and CDR2 FQNEAQ (reference sequence). Study-level results: Mean expanded clone counts were higher in CD8+ than CD4+ T cells.

This clone was recorded once. As yet, its antigen is unknown. Sample: CD4+ or CD8+ T cells sorted from blood, taken in a trial of the OX40 agonist ivuxolimab. The chain combines TRBV7-9 with TRBJ2-3, with TRBD1 matching over 9 bases. The origin of this receptor is an adult with an advanced solid tumor such as melanoma, head and neck, liver or kidney cancer. The CDR3 spells CASSSGQGPDTQYF. Written as DNA, the CDR3 is TGTGCCAGCAGCAGTGGACAGGGGCCGGATACGCAGTATTTT.